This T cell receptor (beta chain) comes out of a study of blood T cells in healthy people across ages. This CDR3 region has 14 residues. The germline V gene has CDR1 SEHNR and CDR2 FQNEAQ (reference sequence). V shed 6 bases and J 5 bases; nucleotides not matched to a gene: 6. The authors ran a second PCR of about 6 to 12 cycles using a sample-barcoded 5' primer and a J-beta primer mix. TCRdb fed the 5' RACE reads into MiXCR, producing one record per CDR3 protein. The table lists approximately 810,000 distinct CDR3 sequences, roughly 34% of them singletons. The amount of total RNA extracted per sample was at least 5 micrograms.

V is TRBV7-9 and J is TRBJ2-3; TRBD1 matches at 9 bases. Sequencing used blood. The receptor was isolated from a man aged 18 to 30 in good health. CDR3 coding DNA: TGTGCCAGCAGGGGACAGGGTTCGGAAGATACGCAGTATTTT. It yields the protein CASRGQGSEDTQYF.